One and the same sample provided the 11 T cell receptor beta chains below, sequenced in a study of cytomegalovirus exposure and HLA in healthy donors. A multiplex PCR was run with 60 Vbeta primers and 13 Jbeta primers. Assay used: immunoSEQ multiplex PCR; TCRdb lists only in-frame clones, some missing. Of some 110,000 clones listed, 73% were seen once; the top ten hold more than 4.5%. Material: PBMCs. Source of these receptors: a man aged 55 to 70 in good health and CMV-seropositive.

The genes are TRBV5-4 and TRBJ1-2; TRBD1 aligns across 9 bases. The CDR3 has 15 residues. J lost 3 bases, V lost 3 bases, and 6 bases had no gene match. Per the germline V gene, CDR1 is SGHNT and CDR2 is YYREEE (reference sequence). DNA of the CDR3: TGTGCCAGCAGCTCCTTTCGACAGGGGGACTATGGCTACACCTTC. Protein sequence: CASSSFRQGDYGYTF.

This chain links TRBV5-1 with TRBJ2-3; D gene ambiguous. The CDR3 length is 11 residues. With 1 base removed from V and 6 bases from J, the gap between germline ends came to 3 bases. In germline, CDR1 is SGHRS, CDR2 YFSETQ. The CDR3 spells CASSLRDTQYF. The CDR3 DNA follows: TGCGCCAGCAGCTTGCGTGATACGCAGTATTTT.

This CDR3 is CAGGSFNYGYTF. CDR3 in DNA: TGTGCCGGGGGGTCTTTTAACTATGGCTACACCTTC. This chain joins TRBV28 and TRBJ1-2; a weak D match, TRBD1 (5 bases). The CDR3 spans 12 residues. V dropped 11 bases and J dropped 1 base, with 11 bases sitting between them. Germline CDR1 and CDR2: MDHEN and SYDVKM.

The gene calls are TRBV6-6 and TRBJ2-3; TRBD1 agrees at 8 bases. In germline, CDR1 is MNHNY, CDR2 SVGAGI (reference sequence). J was trimmed by 0 bases and V by 6 bases; bases with no gene match: 2. The CDR3 length is 14 residues. As DNA, the CDR3 is TGTGCCAGCAGGCAGGGGGCGAGCACAGATACGCAGTATTTT. It codes for CASRQGASTDTQYF.

The chain carries TRBV30 and TRBJ1-6, with 8 bases lining up with TRBD1. The CDR3 consists of 15 residues. V shed 1 base and J 7 bases; nucleotides not matched to a gene: 6. Per the germline V gene, CDR1 is GTSNPN and CDR2 is SVGIG (reference sequence). CDR3 DNA: TGTGCCTGGAGTGACACCGGGACAGGCAATTCACCCCTCCACTTT. It encodes CAWSDTGTGNSPLHF.

The sample holds one count of this clone. The genes are TRBV5-6 and TRBJ1-6; D unresolved. The CDR3 has 13 amino acids. Germline CDR1 SGHDT, CDR2 YYEEEE. V gave up 0 bases and J gave up 16 bases, with 14 bases separating them. The chain's CDR3 is CASSLEDREALHF. For the CDR3, the DNA is TGTGCCAGCAGCTTGGAAGATCGGGAAGCTCTCCACTTT. The full variable domain, its missing parts supplied by reference TRBV5-6 and TRBJ1-6, is DAGVTQSPTHLIKTRGQQVTLRCSPKSGHDTVSWYQQALGQGPQFIFQYYEEEERQRGNFPDRFSGHQFPNYSSELNVNALLLGDSALYLCASSLEDREALHFGNGTRLTVT.

The chain employs TRBV10-1 and TRBJ2-1; 9 bases match TRBD2. CDR1 and CDR2 (germline): WNHNN, SYGVQD (reference sequence). The CDR3 is made up of 19 amino acids. The V gene end was trimmed by 0 bases and the J gene end by 8 bases; junction bases not matched to a gene: 17. CDR3 region: CASSESRGERGAVRDEQFF. The CDR3 DNA reads as TGCGCCAGCAGTGAGTCCCGCGGCGAGCGGGGGGCGGTGAGGGATGAGCAGTTCTTC.

The V and J genes are TRBV9 and TRBJ1-2, with TRBD1 as a possible D gene (5 bases). Between the trimmed V and J ends, which lost 0 bases and 0 bases, there was a span of 24 bases. The CDR3 consists of 20 residues. Germline V gene lookup returns CDR1 SGDLS and CDR2 YYNGEE. The CDR3 loop is CASSVVRGGLPIRANYGYTF. The CDR3 DNA sequence: TGTGCCAGCAGCGTAGTGCGGGGGGGACTCCCCATCAGGGCTAACTATGGCTACACCTTC.

The J gene is TRBJ2-3, the V gene TRBV6-4, with TRBD1 matching 7 bases. Germline-derived CDR1 and CDR2 are MRHNA and SNTAGT. V lost 6 bases and J lost 2; bases outside the gene matches: 5. This CDR3 is 14 amino acids long. The CDR3 DNA is TGTGCCAGCAGCCTACAGGGGAACACAGATACGCAGTATTTT. This encodes CASSLQGNTDTQYF.

The V and J genes are TRBV6-5 and TRBJ1-1; maybe TRBD1 (5 bases). Germline lookup yields CDR1 MNHEY and CDR2 SVGAGI. The CDR3 length is 14 residues. Trimming removed 2 bases at V and 5 bases at J, with 12 bases between. CDR3 protein: CASSYGGGITEAFF. For the CDR3, the DNA is TGTGCCAGCAGTTACGGGGGGGGGATTACTGAAGCTTTCTTT.

The genes are TRBV7-3 and TRBJ1-5; no firm D call. V lost 2 bases, J lost 5 bases, and 10 bases lay in between. Germline lookup yields CDR1 SGHTA and CDR2 FQGTGA. The CDR3 extends over 14 amino acids. CDR3 coding DNA: TGTGCCAGCAGCTTAGATGCCCCAGATCAGCCCCAGCATTTT. It translates to CASSLDAPDQPQHF.